The next 5 T cell receptor beta chains were all read from a single sample in a study of human T cells and chemical hapten exposure (dated by TCRdb to the early 2020s). This specimen's time point label, interpreted: patch test 1, 2 weeks after DPC sensitization. The label giving this sample's treatment or condition can be read as: therapeutic diphenylcyclopropenone sensitization with weekly scalp DPC. Library preparation used RACE. Instrument used: NextSeq 500. TCRdb itself trimmed the public reads at Q25 with fastp, ran MiXCR and retained productive beta chains. Each record represents a unique CDR3 protein, reported with the most common genes and DNA among its rows. The sample contains 70,000 to 80,000 distinct CDR3 sequences, 32% of them found a single time. The ten largest clonotypes hold roughly 10% of the sample. Specimen: whole blood, collected in connection with sensitization to the hapten diphenylcyclopropenone (DPC). These TCRs come from a man aged 35 to 55 with alopecia areata. Some clones in this sample may be carry-over from other donors' samples.

The chain employs TRBV6-2 or TRBV6-3 and TRBJ1-1, with TRBD1 identical over 7 bases. V dropped 5 bases and J dropped 1; count of bases not matched to a gene: 10. Per the germline V gene, CDR1 is MNHEY and CDR2 is SVGEGT. The length of the CDR3 is 16 residues. The CDR3 sequence is CASSPTFGTANTEAFF. CDR3 nucleotides: TGTGCCAGCAGTCCGACTTTTGGGACAGCGAACACTGAAGCTTTCTTT.

This clonotype was detected a few times. The chain employs TRBV20-1 and TRBJ2-1; 9 nucleotides line up with TRBD2. Per germline, CDR1 DFQATT and CDR2 SNEGSKA (reference sequence). The CDR3 contains 15 residues. Unmatched junction bases numbered 6, after V lost 6 bases and J lost 0 bases. The CDR3 DNA reads TGCAGTGCCCCCCTAGCGGGATTCTCCTACAATGAGCAGTTCTTC. It yields the protein CSAPLAGFSYNEQFF.

This clonotype was counted a few times. The V gene is TRBV6-5, the J gene TRBJ1-1; 7 nucleotides align to TRBD1. The V segment lost 0 bases and the J segment 4 bases; nucleotides outside the gene matches: 2. Germline V CDR1 and CDR2: MNHEY, SVGAGI. The CDR3 has 14 residues. This CDR3 is CASSYSTGSTEAFF. As DNA, the CDR3 is TGTGCCAGCAGTTACTCGACAGGGAGCACTGAAGCTTTCTTT.

The chain uses TRBV9 and TRBJ2-1; 13 bases line up with TRBD2. There are 14 residues in the CDR3. Germline CDR1 reads SGDLS; CDR2 reads YYNGEE. Germline trimming cut 3 bases from V and 8 bases from J; bases unmatched to any gene: 2. The CDR3 coding sequence is TGTGCCAGCAGCGCGGGACTAGCGGGACATGAGCAGTTCTTC. This gives the protein CASSAGLAGHEQFF.

This clonotype was detected only a few times. The chain has TRBV4-1 and TRBJ2-3, with TRBD2 matching over 12 bases. V was clipped by 0 bases and J by 12 bases; unmatched bases: 10. The germline CDR1 and CDR2 sequences are MGHRA and YSYEKL. This CDR3 has 16 amino acids. The CDR3 DNA reads as TGCGCCAGCAGCCAAGATAGGGCTAGCGGGAGGGTAGACCAGTATTTT. This translates into CASSQDRASGRVDQYF.